Listed below are T cell receptor beta chains from one sample, sequenced in a study of OX40 agonist ivuxolimab in advanced cancers. Profiling relied on immunoSEQ multiplex PCR, and the TCRdb table lists in-frame clones only, not all of them. The profile shows approximately 70,000 clones, 80% to 90% of them singletons. The source material was CD4+ or CD8+ T cells sorted from blood, sampled in a trial of the OX40 agonist ivuxolimab. Receptors originate from an adult with an advanced solid tumor such as melanoma, head and neck, liver or kidney cancer. Both conserved end residues are part of each CDR3. The D gene is left open where the match is weak. Clone size is shown for a subset of rows, as once, few, many or a class of expanded clone.

len: 15
j_gene: TRBJ2-1
v_gene: TRBV15
d_gene: NA
abundance: NA
CDR3nt: TGTGCCACCAGCGGTTGGGACGGATTTTTGAATGAGCAGTTCTTC
CDR3aa: CATSGWDGFLNEQFF

len: 14
j_gene: TRBJ2-5
v_gene: TRBV11-1
d_gene: TRBD1
abundance: NA
CDR3nt: TGTGCCAGCAGCCTGACAGGGTACGAAGAGACCCAGTACTTC
CDR3aa: CASSLTGYEETQYF

len: 14
j_gene: TRBJ1-6
v_gene: TRBV19
d_gene: NA
abundance: NA
CDR3nt: TGTGCCAGTAGTATCGCGTGGGCAGATTCACCCCTCCACTTT
CDR3aa: CASSIAWADSPLHF

len: 15
j_gene: TRBJ2-7
v_gene: TRBV5-4
d_gene: TRBD2
abundance: few
CDR3nt: TGTGCCAGCAGCACAGGACTAGCGGGGGGGCCCGAGCAGTACTTC
CDR3aa: CASSTGLAGGPEQYF

len: 14
j_gene: TRBJ2-3
v_gene: TRBV19
d_gene: NA
abundance: NA
CDR3nt: TGTGCCAGTAGTATTCCATCCTTTTCAGATACGCAGTATTTT
CDR3aa: CASSIPSFSDTQYF

len: 15
j_gene: TRBJ2-2
v_gene: TRBV7-2
d_gene: NA
abundance: NA
CDR3nt: TGTGCCAGCAGAGGACAGCCGACGAACACCGGGGAGCTGTTTTTT
CDR3aa: CASRGQPTNTGELFF

len: 15
j_gene: TRBJ2-5
v_gene: TRBV27
d_gene: TRBD1
abundance: NA
CDR3nt: TGTGCCAGCAGACCGGACAGGGTAGTCCAAGAGACCCAGTACTTC
CDR3aa: CASRPDRVVQETQYF

len: 14
j_gene: TRBJ1-2
v_gene: TRBV18
d_gene: TRBD1
abundance: NA
CDR3nt: TGTGCCAGCTCAACTGGGACAGGCCTAGGCAGCTACACCTTC
CDR3aa: CASSTGTGLGSYTF

len: 16
j_gene: TRBJ1-2
v_gene: TRBV6-5
d_gene: NA
abundance: NA
CDR3nt: TGTGCCAGCAGTTACTCCCGGGGAAGGGCAAACTATGGCTACACCTTC
CDR3aa: CASSYSRGRANYGYTF

len: 15
j_gene: TRBJ2-7
v_gene: TRBV6-5
d_gene: TRBD1
abundance: NA
CDR3nt: TGTGCCAGGATTACCCCGGGACAGGCTTCGTCCGAGCAGTACTTC
CDR3aa: CARITPGQASSEQYF

len: 15
j_gene: TRBJ2-5
v_gene: TRBV18
d_gene: NA
abundance: NA
CDR3nt: TGTGCCAGCTCACCAGCAGGAAAGGGGACAGAGACCCAGTACTTC
CDR3aa: CASSPAGKGTETQYF

len: 17
j_gene: TRBJ1-3
v_gene: TRBV9
d_gene: NA
abundance: NA
CDR3nt: TGTGCCAGCAGCGTTGAACAGGGAATATACACTGGAAACACCATATATTTT
CDR3aa: CASSVEQGIYTGNTIYF

len: 12
j_gene: TRBJ1-4
v_gene: TRBV19
d_gene: NA
abundance: medium-sized
CDR3nt: TGTGCCAGTAGTATCCACGCAGGAAAACTGTTTTTT
CDR3aa: CASSIHAGKLFF

len: 16
j_gene: TRBJ2-5
v_gene: TRBV10-3
d_gene: TRBD2
abundance: NA
CDR3nt: TGTGCCATCAGTGAAGCGGGGGACCGGAGAGGAGAGACCCAGTACTTC
CDR3aa: CAISEAGDRRGETQYF

len: 14
j_gene: TRBJ2-5
v_gene: TRBV9
d_gene: NA
abundance: NA
CDR3nt: TGTGCCAGCAGCGTATTTGTGGGAGCAGAGACCCAGTACTTC
CDR3aa: CASSVFVGAETQYF

len: 14
j_gene: TRBJ1-6
v_gene: TRBV7-9
d_gene: NA
abundance: NA
CDR3nt: TGTGCCAGCAACACTCTTATGGGGAATTCACCCCTCCACTTT
CDR3aa: CASNTLMGNSPLHF

len: 14
j_gene: TRBJ2-7
v_gene: TRBV7-3
d_gene: NA
abundance: NA
CDR3nt: TGTGCCAGCAGCTTGGGGGGTTCCCGGGGCGAGCAGTACTTC
CDR3aa: CASSLGGSRGEQYF

len: 15
j_gene: TRBJ2-2
v_gene: TRBV5-1
d_gene: NA
abundance: once
CDR3nt: TGCGCCAGCAGCTCGGACAGGAGGGACACCGGGGAGCTGTTTTTT
CDR3aa: CASSSDRRDTGELFF

len: 15
j_gene: TRBJ2-3
v_gene: TRBV27
d_gene: TRBD2
abundance: NA
CDR3nt: TGTGCCAGCAGTTTATCACACGGCGGGAGATATACGCAGTATTTT
CDR3aa: CASSLSHGGRYTQYF

len: 15
j_gene: TRBJ2-1
v_gene: TRBV19
d_gene: NA
abundance: NA
CDR3nt: TGTGCCAGTAGTGGAGCGAAGGACTCCTACAATGAGCAGTTCTTC
CDR3aa: CASSGAKDSYNEQFF

len: 17
j_gene: TRBJ2-4
v_gene: TRBV4-1
d_gene: NA
abundance: NA
CDR3nt: TGCGCCAGCAGCCAAGTTGGGGGGCGAATAGCCAAAAACATTCAGTACTTC
CDR3aa: CASSQVGGRIAKNIQYF

len: 14
j_gene: TRBJ1-5
v_gene: TRBV9
d_gene: NA
abundance: NA
CDR3nt: TGTGCCAGCAGCGTAGCTGGGGGAGGTCAGCCCCAGCATTTT
CDR3aa: CASSVAGGGQPQHF

len: 11
j_gene: TRBJ2-7
v_gene: TRBV20-1
d_gene: NA
abundance: NA
CDR3nt: TGCAGTGTGAAGGGATCCTACGAGCAGTACTTC
CDR3aa: CSVKGSYEQYF

len: 19
j_gene: TRBJ2-2
v_gene: TRBV7-2
d_gene: NA
abundance: NA
CDR3nt: TGTGCCAGCAGCTTAGCGCGGGGATTAAAATTAGGGGACACCGGGGAGCTGTTTTTT
CDR3aa: CASSLARGLKLGDTGELFF

len: 15
j_gene: TRBJ2-5
v_gene: TRBV4-2
d_gene: NA
abundance: NA
CDR3nt: TGTGCCAGCAGCCAAGATATTGGCAGGGAAGAGACCCAGTACTTC
CDR3aa: CASSQDIGREETQYF

len: 16
j_gene: TRBJ1-5
v_gene: TRBV6-1
d_gene: TRBD1
abundance: NA
CDR3nt: TGTGCCAGCAGTGAAGATCATCAGGGGGGTCGTCAGCCCCAGCATTTT
CDR3aa: CASSEDHQGGRQPQHF

len: 15
j_gene: TRBJ2-1
v_gene: TRBV6-5
d_gene: TRBD1
abundance: once
CDR3nt: TGTGCCAGCTCCCGAAGGGGGACAGGAGACAATGAGCAGTTCTTC
CDR3aa: CASSRRGTGDNEQFF

len: 12
j_gene: TRBJ2-1
v_gene: TRBV30
d_gene: NA
abundance: NA
CDR3nt: TGTGCCTGGAGGGGGGGCCGAGATGAGCAGTTCTTC
CDR3aa: CAWRGGRDEQFF

len: 15
j_gene: TRBJ1-5
v_gene: TRBV6-6
d_gene: NA
abundance: NA
CDR3nt: TGTGCCAGCAGTTACGACGCAGGGAGGAATCAGCCCCAGCATTTT
CDR3aa: CASSYDAGRNQPQHF

len: 13
j_gene: TRBJ2-7
v_gene: TRBV5-4
d_gene: NA
abundance: NA
CDR3nt: TGTGCCAGCAGCCTACGCAGGGCGGGCGAGCAGTACTTC
CDR3aa: CASSLRRAGEQYF

len: 17
j_gene: TRBJ1-6
v_gene: TRBV11-2
d_gene: TRBD1
abundance: NA
CDR3nt: TGTGCCAGCAGCCGACAGGGGCAAAGCTCCTATAATTCACCCCTCCACTTT
CDR3aa: CASSRQGQSSYNSPLHF

len: 14
j_gene: TRBJ2-3
v_gene: TRBV5-6
d_gene: NA
abundance: NA
CDR3nt: TGTGCCAGCAGCAACGAACAACCTGGGGATACGCAGTATTTT
CDR3aa: CASSNEQPGDTQYF

len: 14
j_gene: TRBJ1-1
v_gene: TRBV7-6
d_gene: NA
abundance: once
CDR3nt: TGTGCCAGCAGCTTACATTTAAAGAACACTGAAGCTTTCTTT
CDR3aa: CASSLHLKNTEAFF

len: 16
j_gene: TRBJ1-2
v_gene: TRBV5-5
d_gene: NA
abundance: NA
CDR3nt: TGTGCCAGCAGCTTGGCCGGGCGTGGGACCGTGGGGGGCTACACCTTC
CDR3aa: CASSLAGRGTVGGYTF

len: 14
j_gene: TRBJ1-1
v_gene: TRBV5-8
d_gene: NA
abundance: NA
CDR3nt: TGTGCCAGCAGGCATAGAACTGCGAACACTGAAGCTTTCTTT
CDR3aa: CASRHRTANTEAFF

len: 13
j_gene: TRBJ1-1
v_gene: TRBV10-3
d_gene: NA
abundance: NA
CDR3nt: TGTGCCACCTCGGAAAATTTACGGTTTGAAGCTTTCTTT
CDR3aa: CATSENLRFEAFF

len: 16
j_gene: TRBJ2-7
v_gene: TRBV5-5
d_gene: NA
abundance: NA
CDR3nt: TGTGCCAGCAGACTATACCGGGACACCGACTCCTACGAGCAGTACTTC
CDR3aa: CASRLYRDTDSYEQYF

len: 14
j_gene: TRBJ2-5
v_gene: TRBV18
d_gene: NA
abundance: NA
CDR3nt: TGTGCCAGCTCACCAAGGACGTCACAAGAGACCCAGTACTTC
CDR3aa: CASSPRTSQETQYF

len: 15
j_gene: TRBJ2-5
v_gene: TRBV5-4
d_gene: NA
abundance: NA
CDR3nt: TGTGCCAGCAGCCCAAGGGGGTCGCAAGGAGAGACCCAGTACTTC
CDR3aa: CASSPRGSQGETQYF

len: 14
j_gene: TRBJ2-1
v_gene: TRBV7-2
d_gene: NA
abundance: once
CDR3nt: TGTGCCAGCAGCTTAGGACAGGAGGGGAATGAGCAGTTCTTC
CDR3aa: CASSLGQEGNEQFF

len: 17
j_gene: TRBJ2-3
v_gene: TRBV9
d_gene: NA
abundance: NA
CDR3nt: TGTGCCAGCAGCGTAGGGTCGGGGGGCCCTAGCACAGATACGCAGTATTTT
CDR3aa: CASSVGSGGPSTDTQYF

len: 15
j_gene: TRBJ1-6
v_gene: TRBV7-9
d_gene: NA
abundance: NA
CDR3nt: TGTGCCAGCAGCTTAATGGGAGCCGATAATTCACCCCTCCACTTT
CDR3aa: CASSLMGADNSPLHF

len: 13
j_gene: TRBJ1-1
v_gene: TRBV10-3
d_gene: NA
abundance: NA
CDR3nt: TGTGCCATCAGAATAGCGGAGAACACTGAAGCTTTCTTT
CDR3aa: CAIRIAENTEAFF

len: 11
j_gene: TRBJ2-5
v_gene: TRBV18
d_gene: NA
abundance: NA
CDR3nt: TGTGCCAGCTCAAACGGCGAGACCCAGTACTTC
CDR3aa: CASSNGETQYF

len: 14
j_gene: TRBJ1-5
v_gene: TRBV28
d_gene: NA
abundance: NA
CDR3nt: TGTGCCAGCAGTTTATCCGAACGCAACCAGCCCCAGCATTTT
CDR3aa: CASSLSERNQPQHF

len: 12
j_gene: TRBJ1-1
v_gene: TRBV10-3
d_gene: NA
abundance: NA
CDR3nt: TGTGCCATCAGTGATATAGGGTCCCCTTCCCGCTTT
CDR3aa: CAISDIGSPSRF

len: 12
j_gene: TRBJ2-5
v_gene: TRBV7-2
d_gene: NA
abundance: NA
CDR3nt: TGTGCCAGCAGCTTGGGGGATGAGACCCAGTACTTC
CDR3aa: CASSLGDETQYF

len: 12
j_gene: TRBJ2-4
v_gene: TRBV5-6
d_gene: NA
abundance: once
CDR3nt: TGTGCCAGCAGCAGTGGGCTGACGATTCAGTACTTC
CDR3aa: CASSSGLTIQYF

len: 16
j_gene: TRBJ1-2
v_gene: TRBV28
d_gene: NA
abundance: once
CDR3nt: TGTGCCAGCAGGTACCCGACAGGCCCAGCTAACTATGGCTACACCTTC
CDR3aa: CASRYPTGPANYGYTF

len: 15
j_gene: TRBJ1-1
v_gene: TRBV4-1
d_gene: NA
abundance: NA
CDR3nt: TGCGCCAGCAGCCAAGATCCCATGGTGGACACTGAAGCTTTCTTT
CDR3aa: CASSQDPMVDTEAFF

len: 13
j_gene: TRBJ1-6
v_gene: TRBV19
d_gene: NA
abundance: NA
CDR3nt: TGTGCCAGTAGTACGGGCCTTAATTCACCCCTCCACTTT
CDR3aa: CASSTGLNSPLHF

len: 11
j_gene: TRBJ1-3
v_gene: TRBV2
d_gene: NA
abundance: NA
CDR3nt: TGTGCCAGCGGGAAGGGAAACACCATATATTTT
CDR3aa: CASGKGNTIYF

len: 14
j_gene: TRBJ2-7
v_gene: TRBV28
d_gene: TRBD2
abundance: NA
CDR3nt: TGTGCCAGCAGTTTGGGACTAGCGGGCTACGAGCAGTACTTC
CDR3aa: CASSLGLAGYEQYF

len: 15
j_gene: TRBJ1-1
v_gene: TRBV5-5
d_gene: NA
abundance: NA
CDR3nt: TGTGCCAGCAGCTTCCGGGCCCCTGGGAACACTGAAGCTTTCTTT
CDR3aa: CASSFRAPGNTEAFF

len: 14
j_gene: TRBJ2-7
v_gene: TRBV7-2
d_gene: NA
abundance: NA
CDR3nt: TGTGCCAGCAGCTTAGATCCAGGGGAGTACGAGCAGTACTTC
CDR3aa: CASSLDPGEYEQYF